Given below is one TCR beta chain in context. As yet, its antigen is unknown. 13 Jbeta primers and 60 Vbeta primers were used for the PCR. Sequencing used immunoSEQ multiplex PCR; TCRdb keeps in-frame clones, though not all of them. The sample includes about 190,000 clones, approximately 79% of them seen just once. The sample comes from a study of cytomegalovirus exposure and HLA in healthy donors. Study-level results: In a later analysis, several top co-occurrence clusters appeared linked to parvovirus B19, influenza, CMV and Epstein-Barr virus. The productive fraction for most TCR beta V segments was about 90% or about 30% in an earlier analysis. In a later analysis, HLA-associated TCR beta chains were more clonally expanded than equally common others.

The CDR3 runs to 12 residues. The V end was cut by 0 bases, the J end by 5 bases, with 5 bases between. The germline CDR1 and CDR2 sequences are ENHRY and SYGVKD. The specimen sequenced was PBMCs. The chain carries TRBV10-3 and TRBJ2-7; no clear D gene. This clonotype was sampled from a man between 35 and 55 years old in good health and CMV-seropositive. CDR3 region: CAISESADEQYF. The CDR3 nucleotides read TGTGCCATCAGTGAGTCGGCAGACGAGCAGTACTTC.